The T cell receptor beta chain described here comes from a study of beta chain features in type 1 diabetes. Study at large: No patient-donor differences in age, gender, total cells or subset yield. Study-wide results and caveats: All four CD4+ subsets from Type 1 diabetes patients carried moderately but significantly shorter TCRB CDR3s.

A note on this clone: Its antigen is still unknown.

The investigators reverse transcribed all of the isolated RNA, so they sequenced expressed TCRB transcripts. The repertoire was sequenced with immunoSEQ multiplex PCR; TCRdb's copy has only in-frame clones and lacks some. The data show 150,000 or so clones, around 10% seen once. It was via CD45RO/CCR7/CD25/CD127/CD95/CD27 that CD4+ naive, central memory, regulatory and stem cell-like memory cells were sorted. CDR3 size: 17 residues. Per the germline V gene, CDR1 is LGHNA and CDR2 is YNFKEQ. The V gene end was trimmed by 5 bases and the J gene end by 5 bases; junction bases not matched to a gene: 16. The sequence was collected from a man aged 18 to 30 in good health. Sample: central memory CD4+ T cells from blood. The rearrangement joins TRBV4-2 to TRBJ2-7, with 9 bases that match TRBD1. The CDR3 DNA reads TGTGCCAGCAGCTCGGTCCCGACCGGGACAGGGATCCACGAGCAGTACTTC. This gives the protein CASSSVPTGTGIHEQYF.